Included here is one TCR beta chain sequence, with context. Assay: immunoSEQ multiplex PCR; the TCRdb copy retains only in-frame clones and omits some. The table lists about 270,000 clones, more than 70% of them singletons, with 3.1% in the top ten. This record belongs to a study of blood T cell repertoires in COVID-19. Study background: Samples representing acute and convalescent COVID-19 were sourced from the United States, Italy and Spain.

The CDR3 length is 17 residues. Germline CDR1 reads SGHNT; CDR2 reads YYREEE (reference sequence). The germline V and J ends were trimmed by 0 bases and 2 bases, with 17 bases remaining between them. The TCR originated in a woman aged 18-35 years with acute or convalescent COVID-19. This chain joins TRBV5-4 and TRBJ1-2; a possible D gene is TRBD1 (6 bases). The specimen sequenced was peripheral blood. This chain's CDR3 is CASSLGQVKEGNYGYTF. Written as DNA, the CDR3 is TGTGCCAGCAGCTTGGGACAGGTGAAAGAGGGGAACTATGGCTACACCTTC.